The entry that follows covers one T cell receptor (beta chain) sequence. Its antigen is unknown. The data originate from a study of cytomegalovirus exposure and HLA in healthy donors. PCR used 60 Vbeta primers and 13 Jbeta primers. Only in-frame clones appear in the TCRdb table, and some are missing; sequencing was by immunoSEQ multiplex PCR. The sample carries about 83,000 clones, 70% to 75% recorded once. CDR1 and CDR2 from the germline V gene are DFQATT and SNEGSKA (reference sequence). Trimming cost V 6 bases and J 8 bases, with 13 bases left between them. This CDR3 contains 11 residues. General study points: It was likely that a cluster of highly shared sequence variants was a sequencing artifact.

This chain uses TRBV20-1 with TRBJ1-2; no clear D. The sample comprised PBMCs. The origin of this receptor is a man between 60 and 70 years old in good health and CMV-seronegative. CDR3 DNA: TGCAGTGCGAACCCGGTCTGGGGCTACACCTTC. Translated: CSANPVWGYTF.